This record covers a single T cell receptor beta chain. The antigen is unknown. The junction differs from germline at one of its ends, possibly a read error. Three nested ARM-PCR rounds with V-beta and C-beta primers built TCRB libraries. Unique molecular identifiers were not described for the libraries. TCRdb itself ran the multiplex PCR reads through MiXCR, one entry per CDR3 protein. The sample shows some 10,000 distinct CDR3 sequences, roughly 71% of them seen only once. The sample is drawn from a study of tumor-infiltrating lymphocytes in glioblastoma multiforme. Findings and caveats of the study: Clone frequencies may be distorted by unequal TCR transcripts per cell.

Germline loops: CDR1 DFQATT, CDR2 SNEGSKA (reference sequence). The CDR3 has 19 amino acids. The TCR originated in a male donor with glioblastoma. Material for sequencing was brain tumor tissue. The chain employs TRBV20-1 and TRBJ2-4, with TRBD1 matching 10 bases. The chain's CDR3 is CSARDPDRGIRKAENIQYF. The CDR3 DNA follows: TGCAGTGCAAGGGACCCGGACAGGGGGATTCGGAAAGCCGAAAACATTCAGTACTTC.